This TCR beta chain emerged from a study of cytomegalovirus exposure and HLA in healthy donors. This CDR3 comprises 16 residues. J was trimmed by 3 bases and V by 1 base; bases with no gene match: 5. Per the germline V gene, CDR1 is MRHNA and CDR2 is SNTAGT. PCR amplification relied on 60 Vbeta primers (plus 13 Jbeta primers). Produced via immunoSEQ multiplex PCR; TCRdb's table is partial and in-frame only. The table includes about 190,000 clones, around 81% detected once. Broader study findings: It was 164 TCR beta chains that were listed as cytomegalovirus-associated.

Concerning this clone: Its antigen is undetermined.

This sequence originates from a woman younger than 30 in good health and CMV-seropositive. The specimen sequenced was PBMCs. This sequence joins TRBV6-4 and TRBJ2-3; 9 bases match TRBD2. CDR3 in DNA: TGTGCCAGCAGTGACTACGCTAGCGGGGCGACAGATACGCAGTATTTT. Protein sequence: CASSDYASGATDTQYF.